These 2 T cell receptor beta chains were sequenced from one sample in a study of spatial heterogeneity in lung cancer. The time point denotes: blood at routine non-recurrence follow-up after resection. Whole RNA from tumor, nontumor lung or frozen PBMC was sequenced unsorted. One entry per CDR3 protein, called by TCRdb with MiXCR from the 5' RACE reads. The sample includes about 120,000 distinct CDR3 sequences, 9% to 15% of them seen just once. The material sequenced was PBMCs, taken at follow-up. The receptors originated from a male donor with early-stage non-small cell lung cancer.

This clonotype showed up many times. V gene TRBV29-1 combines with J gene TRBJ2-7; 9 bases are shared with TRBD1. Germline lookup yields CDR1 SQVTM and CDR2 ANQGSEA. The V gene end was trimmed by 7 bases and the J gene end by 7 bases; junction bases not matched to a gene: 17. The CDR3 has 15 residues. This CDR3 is CSARTRNRGHTEQYF. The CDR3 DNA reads TGCAGCGCCCGAACTCGTAACAGGGGGCATACGGAGCAGTACTTC.

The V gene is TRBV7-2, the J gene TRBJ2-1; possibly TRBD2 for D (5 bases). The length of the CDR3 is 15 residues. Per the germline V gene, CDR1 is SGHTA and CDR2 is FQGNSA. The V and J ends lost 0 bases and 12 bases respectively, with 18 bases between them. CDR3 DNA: TGTGCCAGCAGCTTAGCCCTGATTTCTAGCTTCGGGCAGTTCTTC. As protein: CASSLALISSFGQFF. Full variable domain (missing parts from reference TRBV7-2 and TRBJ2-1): GAGVSQSPSNKVTEKGKDVELRCDPISGHTALYWYRQSLGQGLEFLIYFQGNSAPDKSGLPSDRFSAERTGGSVSTLTIQRTQQEDSAVYLCASSLALISSFGQFFGPGTRLTVL.